This entry concerns a single T cell receptor beta chain. Antigen specificity is unknown. PCR primers comprised 60 Vbeta and 13 Jbeta primers. TCRdb's table, derived via immunoSEQ multiplex PCR, lists solely in-frame clones and lacks some. Of approximately 200,000 clones in the sample, approximately 80% were seen once. The CDR3 is made up of 13 amino acids. With 8 bases removed from V and 2 bases from J, the gap between germline ends came to 7 bases. Germline V CDR1 and CDR2: SEHNR, FQNEAQ (reference sequence). The sample originates from a study of cytomegalovirus exposure and HLA in healthy donors. Study results and limitations: Association with HLA alleles at 0.05 false discovery rate was found for about 17,000 TCR beta sequences in a later analysis.

The genes are TRBV7-9 and TRBJ2-6; no firm D call. This TCR was sampled from a young woman in good health and CMV-seropositive. The sequenced material came from PBMCs. The CDR3 sequence is CASGGAGANVLTF. DNA for the CDR3: TGTGCCAGCGGCGGCGCTGGGGCCAACGTCCTGACTTTC.